These T cell receptor beta chains were read from a single sample in a study of T-cell memory formation after mild COVID-19. TCRdb re-analysed the 5' RACE reads in MiXCR, keeping a single row per CDR3 protein. The table lists 25,000 to 30,000 distinct CDR3 sequences, about 16% of them singletons, with roughly 1.3% in the top ten. The sequencing input was PBMCs or a T cell subset sorted from them (not recorded which). All receptors derive from an adult who had mild COVID-19 (a few samples of this study predate the infection). Cell type and time point are not known. Each CDR3 is given with its conserved first and last residue. The D gene is left open where the match is weak. Some rows mark clone size as missing; the rest say once, few, many or name a class of expanded clone.

cdr3_nt	cdr3_aa	d_call	j_call	v_call	clone_size
TGTGCCAGCAGCTTAGCCCACTCGGGACTAGCGGCGTCTGATGAGCAGTTCTTC	CASSLAHSGLAASDEQFF	TRBD2	TRBJ2-1	TRBV7-8	many
TGTGCCAGCAGCGGCTACTGGGGGGAGCTGAACACCGGGGAGCTGTTTTTT	CASSGYWGELNTGELFF	-	TRBJ2-2	TRBV7-9	medium-sized
TGTGCCAGCAGCCAAGCCCACGGACAGTACGAGCAGTACTTC	CASSQAHGQYEQYF	-	TRBJ2-7	TRBV3-1	few
TGTGCCAGCAGCTTAGGAACAGGGAGCGAGCAGTACTTC	CASSLGTGSEQYF	-	TRBJ2-7	TRBV7-8	many
TGTGCCAGCAGCCCCGGGACTAGCTGGGGGTCGGGAAACACCGGGGAGCTGTTTTTT	CASSPGTSWGSGNTGELFF	TRBD2	TRBJ2-2	TRBV7-6	-
TGTGCCAGCAAGGAATCAGGGTCCTACAATGAGCAGTTCTTC	CASKESGSYNEQFF	-	TRBJ2-1	TRBV12-3/TRBV12-4	many
TGCAGTGCTAGAGGCGGGAGTGGGTCAGATACGCAGTATTTT	CSARGGSGSDTQYF	TRBD2	TRBJ2-3	TRBV20-1	many
TGTGCCAGCTCACCCCCGGACAGGGTGGACTACGAGCAGTACTTC	CASSPPDRVDYEQYF	TRBD1	TRBJ2-7	TRBV18	-
TGCGCCAGCAGCCGCGGCGGGGCAACTAATGAAAAACTGTTTTTT	CASSRGGATNEKLFF	-	TRBJ1-4	TRBV5-1	many
TGCGCCAGCAGCTTGGAGGCAGGGCCCGTCGTCTATGGCTACACCTTC	CASSLEAGPVVYGYTF	-	TRBJ1-2	TRBV5-1	many
TGTGCCAGCAGTTTGGGACAGGGGGTAGGTGAGCAGTTCTTC	CASSLGQGVGEQFF	TRBD1	TRBJ2-1	TRBV27	-
TGTGCCAGCAGCTTAGGTATGGGCACAGATACGCAGTATTTT	CASSLGMGTDTQYF	-	TRBJ2-3	TRBV7-9	many
TGCGCCAGCAGCTCCGCTCACAGGGTTGGAACTGAAGCTTTCTTT	CASSSAHRVGTEAFF	-	TRBJ1-1	TRBV5-1	many
TGCGCCAGCAGCTTGGCGAATTATTACAATGAGCAGTTCTTC	CASSLANYYNEQFF	-	TRBJ2-1	TRBV5-1	many
TGCGCCAGCAGCTATTGGACAGGCCCTTCCTACGAGCAGTACTTC	CASSYWTGPSYEQYF	TRBD1	TRBJ2-7	TRBV5-1	-
TGTGCCAGCAGCCGACAGGGGGCTGGAGGGGCCAACGTCCTGACTTTC	CASSRQGAGGANVLTF	TRBD1	TRBJ2-6	TRBV3-1	many
TGTGCCAGCAGCACTAGCGAGGGGGACACCGGGGAGCTGTTTTTT	CASSTSEGDTGELFF	-	TRBJ2-2	TRBV12-3/TRBV12-4	-
TGTGCCAGCAGGGGACAGGGGGTTGGCACAGATACGCAGTATTTT	CASRGQGVGTDTQYF	TRBD1	TRBJ2-3	TRBV28	many
TGTGCCAGCAGCTTACGACTAGCGGGGAACACAGATACGCAGTATTTT	CASSLRLAGNTDTQYF	TRBD2	TRBJ2-3	TRBV7-2	many
TGTGCCAGCACCTTAGGAGACTCTGGGGCCAACGTCCTGACTTTC	CASTLGDSGANVLTF	-	TRBJ2-6	TRBV28	many
TGTGCCACGACAGGGGGCTCATATGGAAACACCATATATTTT	CATTGGSYGNTIYF	TRBD1	TRBJ1-3	TRBV15	many
TGTGCCAGTAGGTGGACAGTCGAGAACACTGAAGCTTTCTTT	CASRWTVENTEAFF	-	TRBJ1-1	TRBV19	many
TGTGCCAGCAGGAACCAACTAGCGGGGGGGCAAGGCACAGATACGCAGTATTTT	CASRNQLAGGQGTDTQYF	TRBD2	TRBJ2-3	TRBV6-1	many
TGTGCCACCAGCGGAGGGACTAGCGGTTACAATGAGCAGTTCTTC	CATSGGTSGYNEQFF	TRBD2	TRBJ2-1	TRBV15	many
TGTGCCACCAGCAGAGACAGGCTAGCGGGGGGGGATGAGCAGTTCTTC	CATSRDRLAGGDEQFF	TRBD2	TRBJ2-1	TRBV15	many
TGTGCCAGCAGTTCATTGGGACTAGCGGGAGCATATACGCAGTATTTT	CASSSLGLAGAYTQYF	TRBD2	TRBJ2-3	TRBV6-6	many
TGTGCCAGCAGCCAAGATAACCTAGCGGGGGGTGGCAATGAGCAGTTCTTC	CASSQDNLAGGGNEQFF	TRBD2	TRBJ2-1	TRBV3-1	many
TGTGCCAGCAGTTTCGGGAGGGGGCTTACCTACGAGCAGTACTTC	CASSFGRGLTYEQYF	-	TRBJ2-7	TRBV12-3/TRBV12-4	medium-sized
TGTGCCAGCAGCCAAGGATGGATGACAGAGACTCACGAGCAGTACTTC	CASSQGWMTETHEQYF	-	TRBJ2-7	TRBV3-1	many
TGTGCCAGCAGTTTACTAGCGGGGGCTGAGCAGTTCTTC	CASSLLAGAEQFF	TRBD2	TRBJ2-1	TRBV2	many
TGCGCCAGCAGCAGGACAGAGAGAGCTTTCTTT	CASSRTERAFF	-	TRBJ1-1	TRBV5-1	medium-sized
TGTGCCAGCAGTTACTCGTCCGGACACCCTAATGGCACCTTC	CASSYSSGHPNGTF	-	TRBJ1-2	TRBV6-5	-
TGCAGTGCAGGAGGACAGGGAAAGACTGAAGCTTTCTTT	CSAGGQGKTEAFF	TRBD1	TRBJ1-1	TRBV20-1	many
TGTGCCAGCAGCCCGGGGGTGCTAGCGGGAGGTCCCTACAATGAGCAGTTCTTC	CASSPGVLAGGPYNEQFF	TRBD2	TRBJ2-1	TRBV3-1	-
TGTGCCAGCAGCCCCGGACAGGCAAACTATGGCTACACCTTC	CASSPGQANYGYTF	TRBD1	TRBJ1-2	TRBV3-1	many
TGTGCCAGCTCACCAAGGGAGGAGACCCAGTACTTC	CASSPREETQYF	-	TRBJ2-5	TRBV18	many
TGTGCCAGCAGTTATGCTGCAGGGAACACCGGGGAGCTGTTTTTT	CASSYAAGNTGELFF	-	TRBJ2-2	TRBV6-6	-
TGTGCCAGCAGCTTAGGGGGGACTAGCGGAGCCCCGAGCTCCTACAATGAGCAGTTCTTC	CASSLGGTSGAPSSYNEQFF	TRBD2	TRBJ2-1	TRBV7-9	many
TGTGCCAGCAGGCGGGAGGCCCTATTGAGGAATGAGCAGTTCTTC	CASRREALLRNEQFF	TRBD2	TRBJ2-1	TRBV27	many
TGTGCCAGCAGCTCGGGAACGGGACTGGGAAACACCATATATTTT	CASSSGTGLGNTIYF	-	TRBJ1-3	TRBV7-6	many
TGCGCCAGCAGCTCATCCGGGACAGGGAACTATGGCTACACCTTC	CASSSSGTGNYGYTF	TRBD1	TRBJ1-2	TRBV5-1	many
TGTGCCAGCAGTTCCCCAATCGACTACGAGCAGTACTTC	CASSSPIDYEQYF	-	TRBJ2-7	TRBV6-6	few
TGTGCCAGCAGCTTGGCCGGGGCCGGGACCTACGAGCAGTACTTC	CASSLAGAGTYEQYF	-	TRBJ2-7	TRBV5-6	-
TGCGCCAGCAGCTTGGGGTACTACGAGCAGTACTTC	CASSLGYYEQYF	-	TRBJ2-7	TRBV5-1	many
TGCGCCAGCAGCCCGGACAGGGCAGTAAATGAAGGCGAGCAGTACTTC	CASSPDRAVNEGEQYF	TRBD1	TRBJ2-7	TRBV5-1	many
TGCGCCAGCAGCTTGGAGGGACGACCCAATGAGCAGTTCTTC	CASSLEGRPNEQFF	-	TRBJ2-1	TRBV5-1	medium-sized
TGTGCCAGCAGCCCGTTGGGGGGCGGCTACAATGAGCAGTTCTTC	CASSPLGGGYNEQFF	-	TRBJ2-1	TRBV7-8	-
TGTGCCAGCAGCTTAACGATTAGCGGGGGGTTCACAGATACGCAGTATTTT	CASSLTISGGFTDTQYF	TRBD2	TRBJ2-3	TRBV7-3	-
TGTGCCAGCAGTCCTGGGGGATCTAAAGAGACCCAGTACTTC	CASSPGGSKETQYF	-	TRBJ2-5	TRBV4-2	few
TGTGCCAGCAGTCAATCTCGTGTGGCCCACTCTGGAAACACCATATATTTT	CASSQSRVAHSGNTIYF	-	TRBJ1-3	TRBV5-6	many
TGTGCCAGCAGCCTCACAGGGCTAAGGGATGGCTACACCTTC	CASSLTGLRDGYTF	-	TRBJ1-2	TRBV7-9	medium-sized
TGTGCCAGCTCACCACGGACAGGGACCTACGAGCAGTACTTC	CASSPRTGTYEQYF	TRBD1	TRBJ2-7	TRBV18	many
TGCGCCAGCAGCACCGCCGAGACTAGCGGGAGTCATACGCAGTATTTT	CASSTAETSGSHTQYF	TRBD2	TRBJ2-3	TRBV5-1	many
TGCAGTGCTCCCATGCCAGCAAGCACAGATACGCAGTATTTT	CSAPMPASTDTQYF	-	TRBJ2-3	TRBV20-1	medium-sized
TGCGCCAGCAGCTTAGACAGGGCGGACACTGAAGCTTTCTTT	CASSLDRADTEAFF	TRBD1	TRBJ1-1	TRBV5-1	-
TGTGCCGGAAAAAGGAGCATTCGGGACTACGAGCAGTACTTC	CAGKRSIRDYEQYF	-	TRBJ2-7	TRBV2	many
TGCAGTGCTAGGGGACAGGGAGTGGAGACCCAGTACTTC	CSARGQGVETQYF	TRBD1	TRBJ2-5	TRBV20-1	many